Shown below are 29 T cell receptor beta chains from a single sample sequenced in a study of T cells in Graves' hyperthyroidism and ophthalmopathy. Amplification of TCR beta CDR3 regions was performed using RNA transcripts as template. HTBI primers were used for first-round RT-PCR of the TCR CDR3. TCRdb ran MiXCR on the multiplex PCR reads and lists one entry per CDR3 protein. The sample records 45,000 to 60,000 distinct CDR3 sequences, around 50% being singletons. The specimen sequenced was blood. The receptors shown here come from a young woman with Graves' ophthalmopathy.

The chain recombines TRBV4-2 with TRBJ1-2; no clear D. This CDR3 comprises 15 residues. The germline CDR1 and CDR2 sequences are LGHNA and YNFKEQ. V dropped 1 base and J dropped 8 bases, with 17 bases sitting between them. The CDR3 loop reads CASSQAEGPNWGYTF. In DNA, the CDR3 is TGTGCCAGCAGCCAAGCTGAAGGGCCCAACTGGGGCTACACCTTC.

This clonotype has at least ten counts. V is TRBV9 and J is TRBJ2-2; D uncertain. From germline, CDR1 is SGDLS and CDR2 YYNGEE. This CDR3 comprises 13 residues. V lost 3 bases, J lost 3 bases, and 6 bases lay in between. The chain's CDR3 is CASSDEYTGELFF. The DNA of the CDR3 is TGTGCCAGCAGCGACGAGTACACCGGGGAGCTGTTTTTT.

This clonotype was found once. The final CDR3 position lacks the conserved phenylalanine or tryptophan, pointing to a likely read error. The rearrangement joins TRBV15 to TRBJ2-7; D is perhaps TRBD1 (6 bases). V lost 7 bases and J 1 base, leaving 11 bases between the germline ends. The CDR3 has 13 amino acids. Looked up from germline, CDR1 is LNHNV and CDR2 is YYDKDF (reference sequence). The CDR3 region has the DNA TGTGCCACCAATGAAGGGGGTTCCTACGAGCAGTACCTC. Its translation is CATNEGGSYEQYL.

The chain has TRBV2 and TRBJ2-3; TRBD2 aligns across 11 bases. Trimming took 1 base from V and 2 from J; bases not matched to a gene: 5. Per the germline V gene, CDR1 is SNHLY and CDR2 is FYNNEI. The CDR3 runs to 17 residues. Here the CDR3 reads CASSEVPSGRSTDTQYF. The CDR3 nucleotides read TGTGCCAGCAGTGAAGTGCCTAGCGGGAGGTCCACAGATACGCAGTATTTT.

In its sample, this clonotype was seen many times. This chain links TRBV5-1 with TRBJ1-1, with 8 bases identical to TRBD1. Per germline, CDR1 SGHRS and CDR2 YFSETQ. Unmatched junction bases numbered 6, after V lost 4 bases and J lost 4 bases. The CDR3 extends over 14 amino acids. Here the CDR3 reads CASSKTGGTTEAFF. CDR3 sequence (DNA): TGCGCCAGCAGCAAAACAGGGGGAACCACTGAAGCTTTCTTT.

By share, this clonotype ranks as medium-sized. This chain uses TRBV10-3 with TRBJ2-1; 9 positions agree with TRBD2. With 0 bases clipped from V and 6 bases from J, the junction kept 0 bases outside the gene matches. CDR3 length: 14 amino acids. Germline lookup yields CDR1 ENHRY and CDR2 SYGVKD. CDR3 protein: CAISESSGSNEQFF. In DNA, the CDR3 is TGTGCCATCAGTGAGTCTAGCGGGAGCAATGAGCAGTTCTTC.

The CDR3 region has the DNA TGTGCCAGCAGAGGGTCAAGCGGGAACACCATATATTTT. It translates to CASRGSSGNTIYF. This chain uses TRBV12-3 or TRBV12-4 with TRBJ1-3, with no clear D. The ends were cut back, 6 bases at V and 7 bases at J, with 13 bases in the middle. CDR3 size: 13 residues.

This clonotype was seen at least ten times. The genes are TRBV7-6 and TRBJ2-1; 7 nucleotides match TRBD1. Germline V lookup: CDR1 SGHVS, CDR2 FNYEAQ. The CDR3 loop spans 13 amino acids. V lost 4 bases and J lost 4; bases outside the gene matches: 1. In DNA, the CDR3 is TGTGCCAGCAGCTGGACAGGTTACAATGAGCAGTTCTTC. This encodes CASSWTGYNEQFF.

This clonotype was seen repeatedly, ten times or more. V usage is TRBV6-5 and J usage is TRBJ2-7; tentatively, D is TRBD1 (5 bases). Germline assignment: CDR1 MNHEY and CDR2 SVGAGI. V was cut by 5 bases and J by 2 bases, with 16 bases left in between. The length of the CDR3 is 15 residues. The chain's CDR3 is CASSGVLGRAYEQYF. DNA of the CDR3: TGTGCCAGCAGTGGGGTTCTGGGCAGGGCCTACGAGCAGTACTTC.

This clonotype has just one count. The genes are TRBV7-2 and TRBJ2-7; 7 nucleotides line up with TRBD2. The CDR3 spans 11 residues. The V and J ends lost 0 bases and 12 bases, in that order; junction bases with no gene match: 2. Per the germline V gene, CDR1 is SGHTA and CDR2 is FQGNSA. The CDR3 region has the DNA TGTGCCAGCAGCTTAGCACGCGGGGGGTACTTC. Amino acids: CASSLARGGYF.

This clonotype is medium-sized (0.01 to 0.1%) in the sample. V usage is TRBV15 and J usage is TRBJ1-4; 7 bases are shared with TRBD1. Germline V CDR1 and CDR2: LNHNV, YYDKDF (reference sequence). The CDR3 is made up of 15 amino acids. Trimming took 1 base from V and 3 from J; bases not matched to a gene: 2. The CDR3 loop reads CATSRVGTANEKLFF. The CDR3 DNA reads TGTGCCACCAGCAGAGTAGGGACAGCTAATGAAAAACTGTTTTTT.

This chain links TRBV20-1 with TRBJ2-1; 8 bases agree with TRBD2. Per the germline V gene, CDR1 is DFQATT and CDR2 is SNEGSKA (reference sequence). The CDR3 length is 14 residues. V was pared by 5 bases and J by 6 bases, with 9 bases of the junction left unmatched. In DNA, the CDR3 is TGCAGTGCTCCCCGGGGGGGATCGGGCAATGAGCAGTTCTTC. It specifies CSAPRGGSGNEQFF.

The chain combines TRBV2 with TRBJ2-7; 12 bases agree with TRBD2. CDR1 and CDR2 from the germline V gene are SNHLY and FYNNEI. The CDR3 runs to 16 residues. Trimming took 1 base from V and 3 from J; bases not matched to a gene: 4. The CDR3 DNA reads as TGTGCCAGCAGTGAAGGGACTAGCGGGGCCCTCTACGAGCAGTACTTC. Encoded protein: CASSEGTSGALYEQYF.

As to this clonotype: The conserved closing phenylalanine or tryptophan is absent in this CDR3, likely reflecting a read error. The DNA is omitted, as the CDR3 cannot be located on it reliably, and the CDR3 follows TCRdb's listing. The CDR3 sequence: CASSVPGLA. The chain recombines TRBV9 with TRBJ2-2; the D segment call TRBD2 is taken from the table without a DNA check. The germline gives CDR1 SGDLS, CDR2 YYNGEE. The CDR3 is 9 amino acids long, termini counted.

The chain has TRBV11-2 and TRBJ1-2, with D perhaps TRBD1 (6 bases). Germline V gives CDR1 SGHAT, CDR2 FQNNGV. V gave up 7 bases and J gave up 7 bases, with 16 bases separating them. CDR3 size: 13 residues. In DNA form, the CDR3 reads TGTGCCAGCACTTCCTGGAGGGGGGCTGGCTACACCTTC. Translation: CASTSWRGAGYTF.

On this clonotype itself: A much larger clone differs from this one at a single base, so this may be a read error. The chain employs TRBV3-1 and TRBJ1-6, with 9 bases matching TRBD1. CDR3 length: 15 amino acids. CDR1 and CDR2 (germline): LGHDT, YNNKEL (reference sequence). V was clipped by 4 bases and J by 8 bases; unmatched bases: 6. In nucleotides, the CDR3 is TGTGCCAGCAGCCGCGGGACAGGGTCGGATTCACCCCTCCACTTT. Translation gives CASSRGTGSDSPLHF. The full variable domain, with the rest looked up from reference TRBV3-1 and TRBJ1-6, is DTAVSQTPKYLVTQMGNDKSIKCEQNLGHDTMYWYKQDSKKFLKIMFSYNNKELIINETVPNRFSPKSPDKAHLNLHINSLELGDSAVYFCASSRGTGSDSPLHFGNGTRLTVT.

V gene TRBV20-1 combines with J gene TRBJ2-5; D is undetermined. Germline loops: CDR1 DFQATT, CDR2 SNEGSKA (reference sequence). V dropped 0 bases and J dropped 1 base, with 6 bases sitting between them. This CDR3 spans 13 amino acids. The CDR3, as DNA: TGCAGTGCTAGAGATCCGGGCCAAGAGACCCAGTACTTC. Translating gives CSARDPGQETQYF.

This clonotype was picked up many times. The DNA of the CDR3 is TGTGCCAGCAGGGGAGGAACAGCGGGGGACTACGAGCAGTACTTC. Protein sequence: CASRGGTAGDYEQYF. V gene TRBV7-2 combines with J gene TRBJ2-7; 8 nucleotides line up with TRBD2. The germline V gene encodes CDR1 SGHTA and CDR2 FQGNSA. J lost 3 bases, V lost 6 bases, and 10 bases had no gene match. The CDR3 loop spans 15 amino acids.

This chain connects TRBV6-1 to TRBJ2-5; 13 positions match TRBD2. The germline CDR1 and CDR2 sequences are MNHNS and SASEGT. The trim removed 2 bases at V and 7 bases at J, leaving 10 bases unmatched. The CDR3 has 17 residues. The DNA for the CDR3 is TGTGCCAGCAGTGAAAGACTAGCGGGAGGAGGGGAAGGGACCCAGTACTTC. As protein: CASSERLAGGGEGTQYF.

This clonotype was seen at least ten times. The V call is TRBV28, the J call TRBJ1-1; TRBD1 might be the D (5 bases). The ends were cut back, 8 bases at V and 5 bases at J, with 12 bases in the middle. The CDR3 has 12 residues. CDR1 and CDR2 from the germline V gene are MDHEN and SYDVKM. The CDR3 is CASLGRPTEAFF. The CDR3 coding sequence is TGTGCCAGCTTGGGACGGCCGACTGAAGCTTTCTTT.

This chain links TRBV28 with TRBJ1-3; a weak D match, TRBD1 (5 bases). This CDR3 has 17 residues. The V end was cut by 2 bases, the J end by 0 bases, with 14 bases between. The V gene's germline CDR1 is MDHEN and CDR2 SYDVKM. CDR3 DNA sequence: TGTGCCAGCAGTTTAACAGGAATTCGCACCTCTGGAAACACCATATATTTT. It is translated as CASSLTGIRTSGNTIYF. Based on the CDR3 plus reference TRBV28 and TRBJ1-3, the full variable domain is DVKVTQSSRYLVKRTGEKVFLECVQDMDHENMFWYRQDPGLGLRLIYFSYDVKMKEKGDIPEGYSVSREKKERFSLILESASTNQTSMYLCASSLTGIRTSGNTIYFGEGSWLTVV.

The sample holds many counts of this clonotype. The chain is built from TRBV11-2 and TRBJ1-6, with no clear D. Deletions cut 6 bases from V and 1 base from J, with 10 bases between. CDR1 is SGHAT, CDR2 FQNNGV, per germline. The CDR3 has 15 residues. This CDR3 reads CASRRVGSYNSPLHF. CDR3 DNA sequence: TGTGCCAGCAGGCGGGTAGGGTCCTATAATTCACCCCTCCACTTT.

As DNA, the CDR3 is TGTGCCAGCAGTGAAGAGGGTCAAGCGGGTGAAAAACTGTTTTTT. This encodes CASSEEGQAGEKLFF. The chain couples TRBV2 to TRBJ1-4; D remains unclear. Germline loops: CDR1 SNHLY, CDR2 FYNNEI. Trimming left V 1 base short and J 7 bases short, with 13 bases between. The CDR3 totals 15 residues. Drawing the rest from reference TRBV2 and TRBJ1-4, the complete variable domain is EPEVTQTPSHQVTQMGQEVILRCVPISNHLYFYWYRQILGQKVEFLVSFYNNEISEKSEIFDDQFSVERPDGSNFTLKIRSTKLEDSAMYFCASSEEGQAGEKLFFGSGTQLSVL.

This clonotype was counted at least ten times. This chain joins TRBV29-1 and TRBJ1-1; possibly TRBD1 for D (5 bases). Germline V lookup: CDR1 SQVTM, CDR2 ANQGSEA. V gave up 1 base and J gave up 9 bases, with 12 bases separating them. The CDR3 has 12 amino acids. The CDR3 region is CSVEAGGGKAFF. The CDR3 bases are TGCAGCGTTGAAGCTGGGGGAGGCAAAGCTTTCTTT.

Many counts were recorded for this clonotype. The chain couples TRBV9 to TRBJ2-7; a weak D match, TRBD2 (6 bases). Per the germline V gene, CDR1 is SGDLS and CDR2 is YYNGEE. The CDR3 loop spans 15 amino acids. Trimming took off 0 bases at V and 4 bases at J, with 14 bases between the two ends. Written as DNA, the CDR3 is TGTGCCAGCAGCGTAGCTCCCGGGAGACCTTACGAGCAGTACTTC. Translating it yields CASSVAPGRPYEQYF.

This clonotype was found many times. The chain employs TRBV12-3 or TRBV12-4 and TRBJ2-1; weak D call: TRBD1 (6 bases). CDR3 size: 13 residues. Trimming cost V 7 bases and J 9 bases, with 16 bases left between them. CDR3 coding DNA: TGTGCCAGCACCACGACGACAGGAGCTGAGCAGTTCTTC. Translated: CASTTTTGAEQFF.

This sequence joins TRBV5-1 and TRBJ1-5; D remains unclear. The germline V gene has CDR1 SGHRS and CDR2 YFSETQ. V dropped 0 bases and J dropped 7 bases, with 17 bases sitting between them. This CDR3 has 16 amino acids. In DNA, the CDR3 is TGCGCCAGCAGCTTGGTCGGGCGGGGAACCTTCCAGCCCCAGCATTTT. Amino acids: CASSLVGRGTFQPQHF.

The CDR3 DNA is TGTGCCAGCAGCTTCGCAGGGCTCTATGGCTACACCTTC. Its translation: CASSFAGLYGYTF. The V gene is TRBV7-9, the J gene TRBJ1-2; D is possibly TRBD1 (5 bases). V was shortened by 3 bases and J by 4 bases, with 9 bases between the two germline ends. Per the germline V gene, CDR1 is SEHNR and CDR2 is FQNEAQ (reference sequence). There are 13 residues in the CDR3.

There are many counts of this clonotype. The chain carries TRBV3-1 and TRBJ2-3, with D tentatively TRBD1 (7 bases). Germline V gene data show CDR1 as LGHDT and CDR2 as YNNKEL (reference sequence). The CDR3 has 14 residues. Between the trimmed V and J ends, which lost 2 bases and 8 bases, there was a span of 14 bases. For the CDR3, the DNA is TGTGCCAGCAGCCAATCCAACCAGGGGGGTACGCAGTATTTT. It specifies CASSQSNQGGTQYF.